The rows below give T cell receptor beta chains drawn from one sample of a study of CD8+ T cells in alopecia areata. Clones were read by immunoSEQ multiplex PCR, and TCRdb kept only the in-frame ones, dropping some. The profile shows approximately 100,000 clones, just over 85% of them singletons. The sequences come from CD8+ T cells sorted from blood, collected at roughly week 30, from a patient treated with tofacitinib. The receptors come from a human donor with alopecia areata. The CDR3 runs from the conserved cysteine through the conserved F or W. The D gene is left open where the match is weak. Not every row has a clone size; where given, it reads once, few, many or a size class.

-	TRBV9	-	TRBJ2-3	TGTGCCAGCAGCGTAGCGGGAGATACGCAGTATTTT	CASSVAGDTQYF
-	TRBV11-2	-	TRBJ2-3	TGTGCCAGCAGCTTGAGTCCGGGCGGGAGCACAGATACGCAGTATTTT	CASSLSPGGSTDTQYF
-	TRBV5-4	-	TRBJ2-7	TGTGCCAGCAGCACATTTGCGGGGAACTACGAGCAGTACTTC	CASSTFAGNYEQYF
-	TRBV7-9	TRBD2	TRBJ2-2	TGTGCCAGCAGCCCGGACACCGCGGGGGCCGGGGAGCTGTTTTTT	CASSPDTAGAGELFF
-	TRBV7-9	TRBD1	TRBJ1-2	TGTGCCAGCAGCTTACAGGGGGCGAACTATGGCTACACCTTC	CASSLQGANYGYTF
-	TRBV18	-	TRBJ2-1	TGTGCCAGCTCACCACCGGGAGTCAATGAGCAGTTCTTC	CASSPPGVNEQFF
few	TRBV29-1	-	TRBJ2-5	TGCAGCGTTGACAAGTTAGGAGAAGAGCAAGAAGAGACCCAGTACTTC	CSVDKLGEEQEETQYF
-	TRBV7-2	TRBD2	TRBJ2-1	TGTGCCAGCAGCGAACCTAGCGGGGGGGAGACCTACAATGAGCAGTTCTTC	CASSEPSGGETYNEQFF
few	TRBV27	TRBD1	TRBJ1-2	TGTGCCACCGCCGGACAGGGGAGAAGTGGCTACACCTTC	CATAGQGRSGYTF
-	TRBV11-2	TRBD1	TRBJ2-7	TGTGCCAGCAGCTTAGATGCGTGGGGACAGATGTACGAGCAGTACTTC	CASSLDAWGQMYEQYF
once	TRBV4-1	-	TRBJ1-2	TGCGCCAGCAGCCAAGAATCTCAGGCAGGGCTAAACTATGGCTACACCTTC	CASSQESQAGLNYGYTF
-	TRBV28	TRBD2	TRBJ2-3	TGTGCCAGCTCACCCCTTCGGACTAGCGGGAGTTTGAATACGCAGTATTTT	CASSPLRTSGSLNTQYF
few	TRBV29-1	TRBD1	TRBJ2-7	TGCAGCGTTGAAGAAGGGTCAGGGGGCTCCGAGCAGTACTTC	CSVEEGSGGSEQYF